This entry lists 20 T cell receptor beta chains sequenced from one sample in a study of control samples from healthy donors and cancer patients. The repertoire was sequenced with immunoSEQ multiplex PCR; TCRdb's copy has only in-frame clones and lacks some. Among nearly 200,000 clones listed, over 80% were seen once. Sequencing was done on a sample of blood. These receptors originate from a man aged 30 to 45 in good health.

The rearrangement uses TRBV10-1 and TRBJ1-1; no reliable D call. The CDR3 runs to 15 residues. The V end was cut by 1 base, the J end by 3 bases, with 12 bases between. Germline V gene lookup returns CDR1 WNHNN and CDR2 SYGVQD (reference sequence). CDR3 sequence: CASSEFRTGYTEAFF. The CDR3 DNA is TGCGCCAGCAGTGAGTTCCGAACGGGGTACACTGAAGCTTTCTTT.

The chain uses TRBV11-2 and TRBJ2-2; 9 nucleotides align to TRBD2. Looked up from germline, CDR1 is SGHAT and CDR2 is FQNNGV. The CDR3 consists of 16 residues. Losses at the gene ends were 5 bases for V and 3 bases for J; bases not matched to a gene: 7. The CDR3 nucleotides are TGTGCCAGCAGCCCGGGTAGACTAGCGGACACCGGGGAGCTGTTTTTT. It is translated as CASSPGRLADTGELFF. The whole variable domain, filled in from reference TRBV11-2 and TRBJ2-2, reads EAGVAQSPRYKIIEKRQSVAFWCNPISGHATLYWYQQILGQGPKLLIQFQNNGVVDDSQLPKDRFSAERLKGVDSTLKIQPAKLEDSAVYLCASSPGRLADTGELFFGEGSRLTVL.

The chain uses TRBV6-5 and TRBJ1-1; D uncertain. CDR3 length equals 15 residues. Trimming shortened V by 0 bases and J by 4 bases, and 12 bases separated the two germline ends. CDR1 and CDR2 (germline): MNHEY, SVGAGI. In DNA form, the CDR3 reads TGTGCCAGCAGTTACTCGAGACGGGCGATCACTGAAGCTTTCTTT. It is translated as CASSYSRRAITEAFF.

The chain couples TRBV7-8 to TRBJ1-5; D not certain. The CDR3 is made up of 14 amino acids. The germline V gene has CDR1 SGHVS and CDR2 FQNEAQ. Between the trimmed V and J ends, which lost 2 bases and 5 bases, there was a span of 10 bases. CDR3 sequence: CASSLNTADQPQHF. CDR3 sequence (DNA): TGTGCCAGCAGCTTAAACACCGCCGATCAGCCCCAGCATTTT. Looking up the rest from reference TRBV7-8 and TRBJ1-5 gives the full variable domain: GAGVSQSPRYKVAKRGQDVALRCDPISGHVSLFWYQQALGQGPEFLTYFQNEAQLDKSGLPSDRFFAERPEGSVSTLKIQRTQQEDSAVYLCASSLNTADQPQHFGDGTRLSIL.

A single count supports this clone. The chain combines TRBV10-3 with TRBJ2-2; D ambiguous. The germline gives CDR1 ENHRY, CDR2 SYGVKD. The length of the CDR3 is 11 residues. With 7 bases removed from V and 5 bases from J, the gap between germline ends came to 5 bases. DNA for the CDR3: TGTGCCATCACTCAGACCGGGGAGCTGTTTTTT. Its translation is CAITQTGELFF.

This rearrangement joins TRBV27 to TRBJ1-6; 9 bases map to TRBD1. V shed 5 bases and J 17 bases; nucleotides not matched to a gene: 19. There are 16 residues in the CDR3. Germline V gene lookup returns CDR1 MNHEY and CDR2 SMNVEV (reference sequence). CDR3 amino acids: CASSPLVSGQGFRFHF. For the CDR3, the DNA is TGTGCCAGCAGTCCTCTAGTCTCGGGACAGGGCTTTAGATTCCACTTT.

The chain links TRBV18 to TRBJ1-6; the D is unclear. Germline CDR1 and CDR2: KGHSH and LQKENI. This CDR3 is 12 amino acids long. V lost 0 bases and J lost 6, with 0 bases in between. The CDR3 loop is CASSPPNSPLHF. CDR3 DNA: TGTGCCAGCTCACCACCTAATTCACCCCTCCACTTT. The whole variable domain, remainder taken from reference TRBV18 and TRBJ1-6, is NAGVMQNPRHLVRRRGQEARLRCSPMKGHSHVYWYRQLPEEGLKFMVYLQKENIIDESGMPKERFSAEFPKEGPSILRIQQVVRGDSAAYFCASSPPNSPLHFGNGTRLTVT.

This clone occurred a few times. For the CDR3, the DNA is TGTGCCAGCAGCTTAAGTCCGAATCAGCCCCAGCATTTT. Amino acid sequence: CASSLSPNQPQHF. J is TRBJ1-5 and V is TRBV7-3; D remains unclear. There are 13 residues in the CDR3. Germline CDR1 reads SGHTA; CDR2 reads FQGTGA. V was shortened by 1 base and J by 4 bases, with 5 bases between the two germline ends. Full variable domain (outside the CDR3, taken from reference TRBV7-3 and TRBJ1-5): GAGVSQTPSNKVTEKGKYVELRCDPISGHTALYWYRQSLGQGPEFLIYFQGTGAADDSGLPNDRFFAVRPEGSVSTLKIQRTERGDSAVYLCASSLSPNQPQHFGDGTRLSIL.

V is TRBV24-1 and J is TRBJ2-7; 7 bases agree with TRBD2. In germline, CDR1 is KGHDR, CDR2 SFDVKD. The length of the CDR3 is 15 residues. V trimming: 3 bases; J trimming: 0 bases; junction bases outside the gene matches: 4. CDR3 residues: CATSDGLADSYEQYF. CDR3 in DNA: TGTGCCACCAGTGATGGGCTAGCGGACTCCTACGAGCAGTACTTC.

The rearrangement joins TRBV7-9 to TRBJ1-1, with D hard to call. The CDR3 loop spans 15 amino acids. V was shortened by 6 bases and J by 0 bases, with 14 bases between the two germline ends. Per germline, CDR1 SEHNR and CDR2 FQNEAQ (reference sequence). In nucleotides, the CDR3 is TGTGCCAGCAGAGACACGACAATTATGAACACTGAAGCTTTCTTT. It encodes CASRDTTIMNTEAFF.

This clone has only one observation. The rearrangement links TRBV7-9 to TRBJ1-1; 8 bases map to TRBD1. Germline-derived CDR1 and CDR2 are SEHNR and FQNEAQ (reference sequence). The ends lost 2 bases at V and 3 bases at J; junction bases unmatched: 11. The CDR3 extends over 17 amino acids. The CDR3 coding sequence is TGTGCCAGCAGCTTATATGTGACAGGGGAGGGTTACACTGAAGCTTTCTTT. Translation: CASSLYVTGEGYTEAFF.

This chain uses TRBV6-1 with TRBJ1-2; D perhaps matches TRBD1 (6 bases). This CDR3 comprises 13 residues. The V end lost 0 bases, the J end lost 8 bases, and 10 bases lay between the germline ends. Germline V gene lookup returns CDR1 MNHNS and CDR2 SASEGT. The CDR3 sequence is CASSEAGGRGYTF. The CDR3 bases are TGTGCCAGCAGTGAAGCTGGGGGGCGCGGCTACACCTTC.

V gene TRBV19 combines with J gene TRBJ1-5; D unclear. The germline V gene encodes CDR1 LNHDA and CDR2 SQIVND (reference sequence). The CDR3 loop spans 14 amino acids. The ends were cut back, 3 bases at V and 0 bases at J, with 6 bases in the middle. The CDR3 region is CASSMRSSNQPQHF. The CDR3 DNA reads as TGTGCCAGTAGTATGAGGTCTAGCAATCAGCCCCAGCATTTT.

The chain carries TRBV9 and TRBJ1-6; D unclear. Germline V gene lookup returns CDR1 SGDLS and CDR2 YYNGEE. V was shortened by 3 bases and J by 5 bases, with 12 bases between the two germline ends. The CDR3 spans 15 residues. The CDR3 DNA sequence: TGTGCCAGCAGCGCTGAGAGTTGGAATAATTCACCCCTCCACTTT. Encoded protein: CASSAESWNNSPLHF. Full variable domain (outside the CDR3, taken from reference TRBV9 and TRBJ1-6): DSGVTQTPKHLITATGQRVTLRCSPRSGDLSVYWYQQSLDQGLQFLIQYYNGEERAKGNILERFSAQQFPDLHSELNLSSLELGDSALYFCASSAESWNNSPLHFGNGTRLTVT.

CDR3 residues: CASSERSSGGLSYEQYF. The CDR3 DNA reads as TGTGCCAGCAGTGAGCGCTCTAGCGGGGGGCTTTCCTACGAGCAGTACTTC. This rearrangement joins TRBV2 to TRBJ2-7; 11 bases align to TRBD2. Trimming removed 3 bases from V and 1 base from J; junction bases left unmatched: 8. The V gene's germline CDR1 is SNHLY and CDR2 FYNNEI. CDR3 size: 17 residues.

The rearrangement links TRBV7-9 to TRBJ2-3; no reliable D call. The germline V gene encodes CDR1 SEHNR and CDR2 FQNEAQ (reference sequence). The CDR3 runs 15 residues. Trimming cost V 0 bases and J 6 bases, with 13 bases left between them. CDR3: CASSLASLGRDTQYF. As DNA, the CDR3 is TGTGCCAGCAGCTTAGCTTCGCTGGGAAGGGATACGCAGTATTTT.

The rearrangement links TRBV3-1 (or the pseudogene TRBV3-2) to TRBJ1-1, with no clear D. This CDR3 has 13 residues. With 4 bases removed from V and 3 bases from J, the gap between germline ends came to 9 bases. Germline-derived CDR1 and CDR2 are LGHDT and YNNKEL (reference sequence). The CDR3 nucleotides read TGTGCCAGCAGCCCGGTAGGTGACACTGAAGCTTTCTTT. Translation gives CASSPVGDTEAFF.

CDR3: CASSSRILNEKLFF. The CDR3 DNA is TGTGCCAGCAGTAGCAGGATTTTGAATGAAAAACTGTTTTTT. The chain joins TRBV5-5 to TRBJ1-4; D call uncertain. Germline assignment: CDR1 SGHKS and CDR2 YYEKEE (reference sequence). The CDR3 spans 14 residues. V was trimmed by 5 bases and J by 5 bases, leaving 13 bases between them.

The CDR3 DNA is TGTGCCAGCAGTCGAACCGGGACAGGGCTCGCCGGGGTAGATCAGCCCCAGCATTTT. Encoded protein: CASSRTGTGLAGVDQPQHF. This chain joins TRBV27 and TRBJ1-5; 9 bases map to TRBD1. Germline V gene sequence: CDR1 MNHEY, CDR2 SMNVEV (reference sequence). V lost 5 bases and J lost 5; bases outside the gene matches: 19. The CDR3 extends over 19 amino acids.

Turning to this clone: The sample contains more than one DNA sequence encoding this CDR3. This chain connects TRBV12-3 or TRBV12-4 to TRBJ2-1, with a possible D match to TRBD1 (5 bases). The V end lost 3 bases, the J end lost 5 bases, and 5 bases lay between the germline ends. This CDR3 is 12 amino acids long. CDR3 amino acids: CASSLTDNEQFF. CDR3 sequence (DNA): TGTGCCAGCAGTTTGACAGACAATGAGCAGTTCTTC.